These 7 T cell receptor beta chains were sequenced from one sample in a study of vaccination and CD4 T cells after COVID-19. No antigen is known for these receptors. The Oncomine TCR Beta short-read assay was applied to DNA of cultured CD4+ T cells. TCRdb used MiXCR to reprocess the PCR reads, holding one entry per CDR3 protein. The table records approximately 4,000 distinct CDR3 sequences, around 21% of them present only once. Treatment: roughly 11-day PBMC culture with coronavirus spike peptide pools or control peptides (ViraFEST assay). Sequencing input: CD4+ T cells from blood, cultured in vitro. The receptors derive from a human donor who had recovered from COVID-19.

This clonotype was counted a few times. V and J are TRBV5-1 and TRBJ2-5, with 12 bases aligning to TRBD2. The CDR3 has 18 residues. The junction had 9 bases not matched to a gene; V was cut back by 0 bases and J by 3 bases. Germline CDR1 reads SGHRS; CDR2 reads YFSETQ. Here the CDR3 reads CASSLVPLSSGGEETQYF. CDR3 in DNA: TGCGCCAGCAGCTTGGTCCCGCTGTCTAGCGGGGGGGAAGAGACCCAGTACTTC.

By share, this clonotype ranks as medium-sized. The chain uses TRBV11-3 and TRBJ1-6, with D tentatively TRBD1 (5 bases). The CDR3 loop spans 13 amino acids. Looked up from germline, CDR1 is SGHNT and CDR2 is YENEEA. Trimming removed 5 bases at V and 8 bases at J, with 10 bases between. Written as DNA, the CDR3 is TGTGCCAGCAGCGCGGAAGGGGATTCACCCCTCCACTTT. As protein: CASSAEGDSPLHF.

The V call is TRBV12-3 or TRBV12-4, the J call TRBJ2-2; TRBD1 matches 8 bases. The junction had 6 bases not matched to a gene; V was cut back by 1 base and J by 5 bases. There are 16 residues in the CDR3. The DNA of the CDR3 is TGTGCCAGCAGTTTAGATAGGACAGGGAGGACCGGGGAGCTGTTTTTT. This gives the protein CASSLDRTGRTGELFF.

V usage is TRBV6-7 and J usage is TRBJ1-5, with TRBD1 matching over 7 bases. TRBV6-7 is annotated as an ORF whose role is uncertain. Trimming removed 7 bases from V and 4 bases from J; junction bases left unmatched: 10. The CDR3 has 15 residues. This CDR3 is CASNGQAGGNQPQHF. CDR3 coding DNA: TGTGCCAGCAATGGGCAGGCAGGGGGAAATCAGCCCCAGCATTTT.

By share, this clonotype ranks as medium-sized (0.01 to 0.1%). This chain joins TRBV19 and TRBJ1-1; the match to TRBD1 covers 7 bases. Germline CDR1 reads LNHDA; CDR2 reads SQIVND (reference sequence). J lost 6 bases, V lost 6 bases, and 7 bases had no gene match. The CDR3 is 13 residues long. The CDR3 here is CASRLTGRAEAFF. DNA of the CDR3: TGTGCCAGTAGGTTGACAGGGCGAGCTGAAGCTTTCTTT.

The rearrangement joins TRBV5-6 to TRBJ1-6; the D gene is possibly TRBD1 (5 bases). The V end was cut by 4 bases, the J end by 6 bases, with 17 bases between. The CDR3 has 16 residues. In germline, CDR1 is SGHDT, CDR2 YYEEEE. The CDR3 protein is CASSLVRGISNSPLHF. The CDR3 bases are TGTGCCAGCAGCCTGGTTCGGGGGATTTCTAATTCACCCCTCCACTTT.

This clonotype was detected a few times. The chain has TRBV20-1 and TRBJ2-5; 10 nucleotides agree with TRBD1. The germline gives CDR1 DFQATT, CDR2 SNEGSKA (reference sequence). CDR3 length equals 13 residues. V lost 5 bases and J lost 6; bases outside the gene matches: 6. CDR3 DNA sequence: TGCAGTGCTTGGACAGGGGGAGGACAGACCCAGTACTTC. Its translation: CSAWTGGGQTQYF.